This TCR beta chain was captured in a study of OX40 agonist ivuxolimab in advanced cancers. Study details: Earlier treatment with anti-PD-1, anti-PD-L1 or anti-CTLA-4 was permitted, and 35% to 40% had received some.

Details on this clone: The antigen is unknown.

Study-wide results and limits: Blood T cells, both CD4+ and CD8+, expanded clonally by week 6 at 0.1 to 3.0 mg/kg. Nonresponders, in some cases, also had low normalized T-cell clonal expansion.

Generated by immunoSEQ multiplex PCR, the TCRdb table keeps only in-frame clones and is missing some. This table has fewer than 90,000 clones, roughly 89% appearing once. Trimming cost V 5 bases and J 5 bases, with 13 bases left between them. CDR3 length: 13 residues. Germline V lookup: CDR1 SGHAT, CDR2 FQDESV (reference sequence). The gene calls are TRBV11-1 and TRBJ2-7; the D is unclear. The input for sequencing was CD4+ or CD8+ T cells sorted from blood, taken in a trial of the OX40 agonist ivuxolimab. The receptor comes from an adult with an advanced solid tumor such as melanoma, head and neck, liver or kidney cancer. The DNA for the CDR3 is TGTGCCAGCAGCCCAGCCCCACCTGACGAGCAGTACTTC. Protein sequence: CASSPAPPDEQYF.